This TCR beta chain was recorded in a study of blood T cell repertoires in COVID-19 (dated by TCRdb to 2020 to 2021). Describing the broader study: The collaborator samples originated in the United States, Italy and Spain and spanned the acute and convalescent phases of COVID-19. Subjects who had been exposed to COVID-19, were actively infected with it, or had recovered from it provided the deeply sampled blood TCRbeta repertoires that made up the dataset. The repertoires were released in a freely available public database intended as a resource for research on the immune response to SARS-CoV-2. The material from the prospective study consisted of cDNA or gDNA derived from T cells, B-cell-depleted T cells, or PBMCs. Sample metadata almost always included a de-identified subject ID, COVID-19 status, age in years and sex. The samples were drawn from two sources: the first 160 participants of the ongoing ImmuneRACE study, and 1,200 or so subjects contributed by 6 global collaborators. Where available, HLA class I and class II types were taken from metadata supplied by the sample provider and were not determined by assay-based typing.

The table lists this clone with a few counts. It lacks a known antigen. No base qualities exist here, and no much larger clone lies one base off it. The immunoSEQ Assay, a bias-controlled multiplex PCR, was used to amplify TCRbeta CDR3 regions from genomic DNA. In the paper's pipeline: The number of nucleated cells in each sample was estimated by amplification of reference gene primers within the assay. Sequence reads were collapsed and filtered to measure the absolute abundance of every unique TCRbeta CDR3 rearrangement. Productive Simpson clonality was computed per sample as the square root of Simpson's diversity index over productive rearrangements. In TCRdb, the immuneACCESS table is reduced to in-frame sequences with V and J assigned. These tables do not hold every clone; where another copy was compared, an unresolved V gene accounts for under half, and the others remain unexplained. V and J calls and clone size are as listed in that table; D and trimming were resolved from the DNA. This sample is represented by under 300,000 clones; roughly 89% of them were singletons. Of the sample, 3.5% to 5% falls within the top ten clones.

From the germline V gene (reference sequence), CDR1 is MNHNY and CDR2 is SVGAGI. The CDR3 holds 13 amino acids from the cysteine to the phenylalanine. The only DNA kept is the CDR3, 39 bases in frame from the first base. Trimming costs V 5 bases and J 0 bases, and their ends lie 7 bases apart. Another Seattle source contributed samples from volunteer blood donors who had recovered from COVID-19. Collaborating institutions collected whole blood in K2EDTA tubes following their own protocols. For TCRbeta analysis, collaborators shipped samples as frozen whole blood, isolated PBMCs, or DNA extracted from either of those sample types. Study-level results and caveats: The amount of clinical and demographic metadata varied by source and participant and was provided uncurated.

The sequenced sample consisted of peripheral blood. The rearrangement combines TRBV6-6 with TRBJ1-1, with the D gene too uncertain to name. This TCR was sampled from a woman aged 35 to 49 who had recovered from COVID-19. The bases are TGTGCCAGCAGTCCTCCAGTGAACACTGAAGCTTTCTTT. Its product reads: CASSPPVNTEAFF.